The text below deals with one T cell receptor (beta chain). Assay used: immunoSEQ multiplex PCR; TCRdb lists only in-frame clones, some missing. The sample holds roughly 140,000 clones; about 89% are singletons and the top ten take 3.3%. This sample stems from a study of cytomegalovirus exposure and HLA in healthy donors. Germline CDR1 reads MDHEN; CDR2 reads SYDVKM. The CDR3 covers 12 residues. The V end was cut by 2 bases, the J end by 3 bases, with 5 bases between. The source of this sequence is a woman aged 18-30 years in good health and CMV-seropositive. The sequencing input was PBMCs. The rearrangement joins TRBV28 to TRBJ2-7; no firm D call. The CDR3 reads CASSLRGYEQYF. As DNA, the CDR3 is TGTGCCAGCAGTTTAAGAGGCTACGAGCAGTACTTC.